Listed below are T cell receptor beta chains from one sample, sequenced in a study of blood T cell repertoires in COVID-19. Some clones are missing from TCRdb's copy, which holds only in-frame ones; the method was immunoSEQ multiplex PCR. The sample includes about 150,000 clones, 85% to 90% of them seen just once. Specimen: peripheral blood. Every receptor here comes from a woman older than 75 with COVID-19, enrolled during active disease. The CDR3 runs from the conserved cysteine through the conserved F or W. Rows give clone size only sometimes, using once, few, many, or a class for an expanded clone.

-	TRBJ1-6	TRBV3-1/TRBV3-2	CASRGSHSPLHF
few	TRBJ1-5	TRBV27	CASSPDSLGNQPQHF
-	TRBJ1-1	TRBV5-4	CASSLEQGRGGNTEAFF
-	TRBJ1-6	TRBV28	CASSPAGTGESPLHF
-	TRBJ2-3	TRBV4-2	CASSQGRTEDTQYF
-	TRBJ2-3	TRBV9	CASSAHGGDTDTQYF
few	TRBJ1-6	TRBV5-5	CASSPGDRANSPLHF
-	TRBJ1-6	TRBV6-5	CASSYSFWGDNSPLHF
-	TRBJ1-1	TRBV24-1	CATSDRDTEAFF
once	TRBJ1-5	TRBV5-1	CASSLGQGHEAQHF
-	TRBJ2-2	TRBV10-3	CAVGAGGERTGELFF
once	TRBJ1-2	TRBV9	CASSAGANYGYTF
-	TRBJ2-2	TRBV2	CASSEVGTGRVTGELFF
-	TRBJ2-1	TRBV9	CASSVGLGDNEQFF